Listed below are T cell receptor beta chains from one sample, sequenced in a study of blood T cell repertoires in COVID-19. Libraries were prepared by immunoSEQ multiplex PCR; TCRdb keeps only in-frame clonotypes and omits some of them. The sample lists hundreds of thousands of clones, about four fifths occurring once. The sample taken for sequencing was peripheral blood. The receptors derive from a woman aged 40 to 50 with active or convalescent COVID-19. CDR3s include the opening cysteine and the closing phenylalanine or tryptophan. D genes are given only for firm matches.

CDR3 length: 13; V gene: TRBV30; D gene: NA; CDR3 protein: CAWSGASTDTQYF
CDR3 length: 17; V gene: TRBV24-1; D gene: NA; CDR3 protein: CATSDASGAGDPYGYTF
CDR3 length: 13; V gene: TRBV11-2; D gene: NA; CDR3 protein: CAGAALMNTEAFF
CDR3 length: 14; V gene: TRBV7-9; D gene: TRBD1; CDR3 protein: CASSLGDSSYEQYF
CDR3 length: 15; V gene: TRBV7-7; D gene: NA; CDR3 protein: CASSLGQGLSYEQYF
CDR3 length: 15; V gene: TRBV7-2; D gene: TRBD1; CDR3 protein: CASSPGTGSNQPQHF
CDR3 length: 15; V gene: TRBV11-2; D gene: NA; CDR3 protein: CASSAQGLTNEKLFF
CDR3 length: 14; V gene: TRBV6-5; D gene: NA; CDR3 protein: CASNWGSGFYEQYF
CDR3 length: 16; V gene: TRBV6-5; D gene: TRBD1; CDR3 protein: CASSYFRDRANSPLHF
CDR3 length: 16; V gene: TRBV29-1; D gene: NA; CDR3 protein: CSVDSSGVSPNYGYTF
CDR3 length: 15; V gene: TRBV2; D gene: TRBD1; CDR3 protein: CASSSDRVGTGELFF
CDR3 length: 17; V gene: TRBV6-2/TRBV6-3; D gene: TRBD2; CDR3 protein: CASSYQPGLASTGELFF
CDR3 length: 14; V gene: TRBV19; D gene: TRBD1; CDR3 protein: CASSSGQDLQPQHF
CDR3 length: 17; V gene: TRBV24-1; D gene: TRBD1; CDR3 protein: CATSDPKTGQGNYGYTF
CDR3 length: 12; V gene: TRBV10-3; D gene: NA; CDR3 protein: CAISGTEDEQFF
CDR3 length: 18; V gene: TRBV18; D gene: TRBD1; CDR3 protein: CASSQFTTTGTVKETQYF
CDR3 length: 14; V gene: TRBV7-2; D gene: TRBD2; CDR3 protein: CASSQRGGEETQYF
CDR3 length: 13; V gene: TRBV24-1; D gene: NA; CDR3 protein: CATSRGVGTEAFF
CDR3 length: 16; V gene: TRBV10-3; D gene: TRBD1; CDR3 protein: CAVRSSGQGSTDTQYF
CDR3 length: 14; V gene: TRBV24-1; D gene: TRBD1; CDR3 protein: CATRPGQGTDTQYF
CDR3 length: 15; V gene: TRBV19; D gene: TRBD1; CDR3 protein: CASSIRTGTYNEQFF
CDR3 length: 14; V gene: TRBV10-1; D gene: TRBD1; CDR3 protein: CASSGQGASAEQYF
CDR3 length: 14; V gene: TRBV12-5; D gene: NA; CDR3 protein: CASGRQLSQETQYF
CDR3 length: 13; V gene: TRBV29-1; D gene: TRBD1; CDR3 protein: CSVDDRVGNEQYF
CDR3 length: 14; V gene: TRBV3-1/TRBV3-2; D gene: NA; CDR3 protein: CASSQGRSEETQYF
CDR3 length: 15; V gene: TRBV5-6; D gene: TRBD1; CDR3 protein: CASSLQGGQSYEQYF
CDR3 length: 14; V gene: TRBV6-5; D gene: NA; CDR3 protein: CASSYAGLVQTQYF
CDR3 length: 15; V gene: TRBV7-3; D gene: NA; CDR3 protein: CASRRGGAGAGELFF
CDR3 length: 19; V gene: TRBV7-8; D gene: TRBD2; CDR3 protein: CASSLRGTSAPLKGETQYF
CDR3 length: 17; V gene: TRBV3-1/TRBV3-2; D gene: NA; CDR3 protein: CASSQDQQGANTGELFF
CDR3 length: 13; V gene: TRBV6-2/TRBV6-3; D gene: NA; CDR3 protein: CASTPSANQPQHF
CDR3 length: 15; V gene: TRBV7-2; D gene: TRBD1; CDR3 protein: CASSVDRGANYGYTF
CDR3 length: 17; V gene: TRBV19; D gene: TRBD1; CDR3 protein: CASSIQGQGAGDTEAFF
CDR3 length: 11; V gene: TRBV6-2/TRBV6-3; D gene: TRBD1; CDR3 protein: CASSSRQGQYF
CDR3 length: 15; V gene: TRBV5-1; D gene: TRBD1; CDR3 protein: CASRTGSSSGNTIYF
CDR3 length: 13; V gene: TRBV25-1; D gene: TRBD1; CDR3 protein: CASSDRNNYGYTF
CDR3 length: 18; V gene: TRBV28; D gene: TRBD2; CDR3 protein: CASVTSSGRSLFYNEQFF
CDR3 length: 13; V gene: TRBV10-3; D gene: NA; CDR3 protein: CAITKESSYEQYF
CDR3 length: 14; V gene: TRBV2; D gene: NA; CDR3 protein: CASGGLPLTDTQYF
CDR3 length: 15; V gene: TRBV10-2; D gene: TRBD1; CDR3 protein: CASNPGQGANYGYTF
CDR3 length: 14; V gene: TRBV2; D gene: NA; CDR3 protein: CASIKELTNQPQHF
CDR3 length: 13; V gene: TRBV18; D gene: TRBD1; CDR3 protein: CASSPTGDTEAFF
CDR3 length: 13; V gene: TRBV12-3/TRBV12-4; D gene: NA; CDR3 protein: CASSIGQGYEQYF
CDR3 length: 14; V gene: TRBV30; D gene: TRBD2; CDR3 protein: CACSSLAGVNEQYF
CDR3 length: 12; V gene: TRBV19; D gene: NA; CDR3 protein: CASSVSSYEQYF
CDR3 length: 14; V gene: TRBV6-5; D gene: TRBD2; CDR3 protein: CASRIAGAAFEQYF
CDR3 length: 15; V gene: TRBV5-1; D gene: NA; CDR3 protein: CASTAVPRNTGELFF
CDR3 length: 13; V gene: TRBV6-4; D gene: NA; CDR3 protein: CASSDGLQGQQFF
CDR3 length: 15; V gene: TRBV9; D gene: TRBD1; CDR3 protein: CASSEQGNLNTEAFF
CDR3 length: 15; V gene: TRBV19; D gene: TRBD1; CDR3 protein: CASIGTGGFNQPQHF
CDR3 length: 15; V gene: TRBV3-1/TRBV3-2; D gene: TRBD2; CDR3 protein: CASSQGLAGVYEQYF